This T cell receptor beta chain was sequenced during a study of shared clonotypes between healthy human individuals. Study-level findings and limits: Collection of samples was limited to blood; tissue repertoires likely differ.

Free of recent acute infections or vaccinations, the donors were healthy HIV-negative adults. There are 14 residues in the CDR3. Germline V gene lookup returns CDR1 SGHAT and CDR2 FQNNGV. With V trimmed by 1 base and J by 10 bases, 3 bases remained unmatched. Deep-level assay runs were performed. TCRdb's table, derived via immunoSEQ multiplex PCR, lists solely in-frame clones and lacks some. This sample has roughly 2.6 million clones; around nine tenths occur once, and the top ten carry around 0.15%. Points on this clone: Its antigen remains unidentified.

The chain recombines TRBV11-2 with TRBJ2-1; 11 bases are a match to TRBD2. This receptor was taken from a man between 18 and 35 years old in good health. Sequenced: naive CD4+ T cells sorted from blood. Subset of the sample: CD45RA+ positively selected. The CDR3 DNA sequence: TGTGCCAGCAGCTTAGTCGGGACTAGCGGAGAGCAGTTCTTC. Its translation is CASSLVGTSGEQFF. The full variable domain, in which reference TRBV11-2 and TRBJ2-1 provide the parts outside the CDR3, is EAGVAQSPRYKIIEKRQSVAFWCNPISGHATLYWYQQILGQGPKLLIQFQNNGVVDDSQLPKDRFSAERLKGVDSTLKIQPAKLEDSAVYLCASSLVGTSGEQFFGPGTRLTVL.